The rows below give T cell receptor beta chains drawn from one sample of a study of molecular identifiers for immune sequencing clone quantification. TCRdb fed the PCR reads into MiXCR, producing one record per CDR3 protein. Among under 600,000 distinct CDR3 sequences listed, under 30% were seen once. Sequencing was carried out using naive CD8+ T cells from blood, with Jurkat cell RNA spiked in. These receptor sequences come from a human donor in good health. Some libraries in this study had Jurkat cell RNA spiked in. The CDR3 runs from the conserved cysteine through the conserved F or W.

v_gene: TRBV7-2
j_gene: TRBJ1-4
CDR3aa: CASSLTGPDAINEKLVF

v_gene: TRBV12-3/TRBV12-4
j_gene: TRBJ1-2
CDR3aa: CASSFVGQADGYTF

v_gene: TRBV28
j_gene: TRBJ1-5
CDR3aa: CASSLPYQPQHF

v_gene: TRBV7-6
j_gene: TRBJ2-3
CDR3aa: CASSLDINSTDTQYF

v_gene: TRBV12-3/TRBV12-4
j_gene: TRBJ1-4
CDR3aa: CASSSPWGEKLFF

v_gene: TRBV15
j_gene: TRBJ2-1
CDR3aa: CATSSRRGGGNEQFF

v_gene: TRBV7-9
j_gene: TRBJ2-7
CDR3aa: CASSGTVSSYEQYF

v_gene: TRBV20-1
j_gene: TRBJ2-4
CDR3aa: CSAPTGIAKNIQYF

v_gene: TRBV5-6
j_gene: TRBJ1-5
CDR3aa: CASSLQGRQPQHF

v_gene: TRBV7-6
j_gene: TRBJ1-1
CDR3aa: CASSSGVNTEAFF

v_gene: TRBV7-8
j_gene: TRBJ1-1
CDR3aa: CASHPPDWNTEAFF

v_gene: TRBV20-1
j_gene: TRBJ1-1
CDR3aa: CSAYGMNTEAFF

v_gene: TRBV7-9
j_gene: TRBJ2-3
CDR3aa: CASSSSGGKMADTQYF

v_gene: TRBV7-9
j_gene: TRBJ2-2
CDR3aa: CASSFPGSSTGGNTGELFF

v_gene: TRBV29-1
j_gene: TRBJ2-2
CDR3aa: CSIWTVNTGELFF

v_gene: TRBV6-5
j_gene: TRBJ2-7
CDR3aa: CASRTAGGVYEQYF

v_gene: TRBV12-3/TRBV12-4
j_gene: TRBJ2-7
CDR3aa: CASSSRGTGGGEAYEQYF

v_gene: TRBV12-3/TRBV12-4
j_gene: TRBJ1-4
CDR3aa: CASSLEDDATNEKLFF

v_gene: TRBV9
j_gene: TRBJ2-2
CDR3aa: CASSVTSGQGLFTGELFF

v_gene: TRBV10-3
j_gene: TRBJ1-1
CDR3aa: CAISESGTQKGNTEAFF

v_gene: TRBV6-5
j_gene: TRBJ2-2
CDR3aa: CASSYSGGRAGELFF

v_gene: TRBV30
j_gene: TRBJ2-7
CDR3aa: CAWSGASRREQYF

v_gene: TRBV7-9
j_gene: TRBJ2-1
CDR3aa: CASSRLGGPEQFF

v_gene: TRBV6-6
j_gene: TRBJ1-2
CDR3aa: CASSNPRDSHYGYTF

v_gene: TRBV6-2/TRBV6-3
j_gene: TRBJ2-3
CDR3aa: CASSYSSAPSGVDTQYF

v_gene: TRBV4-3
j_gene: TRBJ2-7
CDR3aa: CASSQEEGDYEQYF

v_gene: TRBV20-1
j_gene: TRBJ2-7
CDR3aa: CSAPWEGLEQYF

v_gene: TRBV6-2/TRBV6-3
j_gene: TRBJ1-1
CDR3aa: CASSYWREPLGTEAFF

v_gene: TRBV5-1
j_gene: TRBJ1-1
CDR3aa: CASSLSTGGPYTEAFF